What follows is one T cell receptor (beta chain) and its context. What it binds is not known. This entry is derived from a study of T-cell memory formation after mild COVID-19. General study results and limits: Contracting CD4+ clones lay largely in CM and EM, with CD8+ ones residing in EMRA.

The V gene's germline CDR1 is SEHNR and CDR2 FQNEAQ (reference sequence). The V and J ends lost 2 bases and 2 bases respectively, with 9 bases between them. The CDR3 runs to 14 residues. TCR alpha and TCR beta cDNA libraries carrying sample barcodes and UMIs were produced by 5'RACE using constant-segment primers. TCRdb processed the 5' RACE reads anew with MiXCR; each CDR3 protein has one entry. The table has 390,000 or so distinct CDR3 sequences, about 16% seen once. The V gene is TRBV7-9, the J gene TRBJ2-5, with a tentative D call TRBD2 (6 bases). The specimen was PBMCs or a T cell subset sorted from them (not recorded which). The receptor's source is a man aged 18 to 29 who had mild COVID-19 (a few samples of this study predate the infection). Cell type and time point are not known. The CDR3 region is CASSLLGLQETQYF. In DNA, the CDR3 is TGTGCCAGCAGCTTATTGGGACTGCAAGAGACCCAGTACTTC.